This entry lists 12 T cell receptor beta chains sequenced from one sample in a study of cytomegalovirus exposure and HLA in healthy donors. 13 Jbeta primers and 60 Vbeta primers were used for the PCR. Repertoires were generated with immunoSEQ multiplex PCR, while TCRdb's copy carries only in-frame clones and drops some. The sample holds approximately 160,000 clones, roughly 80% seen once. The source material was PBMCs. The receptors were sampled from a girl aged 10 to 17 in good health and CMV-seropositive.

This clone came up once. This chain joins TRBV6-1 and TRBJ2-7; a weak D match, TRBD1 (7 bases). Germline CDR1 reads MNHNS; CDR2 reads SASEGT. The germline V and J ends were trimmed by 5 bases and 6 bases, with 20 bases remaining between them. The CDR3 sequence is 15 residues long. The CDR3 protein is CASSPRTPGGPEQYF. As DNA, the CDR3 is TGTGCCAGCAGTCCCCGGACCCCAGGGGGGCCCGAGCAGTACTTC.

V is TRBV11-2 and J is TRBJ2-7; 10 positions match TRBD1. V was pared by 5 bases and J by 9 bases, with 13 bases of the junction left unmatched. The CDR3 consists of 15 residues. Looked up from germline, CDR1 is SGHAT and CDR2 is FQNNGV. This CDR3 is CASSATGGTLRGQYF. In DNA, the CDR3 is TGTGCCAGCAGCGCGACAGGGGGCACCCTCCGGGGGCAGTACTTC.

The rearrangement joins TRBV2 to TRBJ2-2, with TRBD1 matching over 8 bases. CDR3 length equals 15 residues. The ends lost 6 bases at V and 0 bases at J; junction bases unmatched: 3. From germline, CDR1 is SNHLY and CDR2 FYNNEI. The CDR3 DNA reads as TGTGCCAGCAGCGGGGACAGGTCGAACACCGGGGAGCTGTTTTTT. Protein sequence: CASSGDRSNTGELFF.

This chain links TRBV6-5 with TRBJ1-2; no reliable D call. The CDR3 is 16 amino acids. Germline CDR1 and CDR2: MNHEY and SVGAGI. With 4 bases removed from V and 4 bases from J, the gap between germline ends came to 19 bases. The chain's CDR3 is CASSSLSRNDPYGYTF. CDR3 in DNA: TGTGCCAGCAGTTCCCTTTCTAGGAATGATCCCTATGGCTACACCTTC.

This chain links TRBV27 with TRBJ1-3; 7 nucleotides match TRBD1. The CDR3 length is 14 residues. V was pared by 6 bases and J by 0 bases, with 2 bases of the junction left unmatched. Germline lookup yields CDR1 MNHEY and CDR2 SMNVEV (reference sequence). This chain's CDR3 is CASRTGSSGNTIYF. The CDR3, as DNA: TGTGCCAGCAGGACAGGGAGCTCTGGAAACACCATATATTTT.

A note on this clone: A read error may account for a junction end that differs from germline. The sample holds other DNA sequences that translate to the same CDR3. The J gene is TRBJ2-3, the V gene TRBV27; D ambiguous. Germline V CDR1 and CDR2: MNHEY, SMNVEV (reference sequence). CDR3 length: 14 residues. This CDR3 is CASSLLPRTTQQYF. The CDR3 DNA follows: TGTGCCAGCAGCTTATTGCCACGAACAACCCAGCAGTATTTT.

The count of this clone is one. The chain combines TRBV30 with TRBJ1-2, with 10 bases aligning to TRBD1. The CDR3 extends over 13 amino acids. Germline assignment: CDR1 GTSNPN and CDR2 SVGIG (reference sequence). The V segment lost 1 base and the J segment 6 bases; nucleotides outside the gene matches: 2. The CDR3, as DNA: TGTGCCTGGAGTGGAGGACAGGGGGATGGCTACACCTTC. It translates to CAWSGGQGDGYTF.

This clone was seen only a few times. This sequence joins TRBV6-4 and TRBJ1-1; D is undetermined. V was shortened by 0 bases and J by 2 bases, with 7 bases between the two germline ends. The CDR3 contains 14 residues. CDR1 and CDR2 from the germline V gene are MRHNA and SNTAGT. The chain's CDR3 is CASSDSPGNTEAFF. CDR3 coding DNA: TGTGCCAGCAGTGACTCTCCAGGAAACACTGAAGCTTTCTTT.

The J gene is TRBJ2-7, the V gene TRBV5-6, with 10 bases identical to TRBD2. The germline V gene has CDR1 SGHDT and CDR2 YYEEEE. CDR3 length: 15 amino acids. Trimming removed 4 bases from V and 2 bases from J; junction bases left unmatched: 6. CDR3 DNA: TGTGCCAGCAGCCCAGCGGGAGGGGGAACCTACGAGCAGTACTTC. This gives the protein CASSPAGGGTYEQYF.

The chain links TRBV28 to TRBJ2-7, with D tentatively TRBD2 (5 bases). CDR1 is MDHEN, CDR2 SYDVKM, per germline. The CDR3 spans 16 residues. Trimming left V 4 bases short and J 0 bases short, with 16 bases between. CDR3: CASSSIHRGLSYEQYF. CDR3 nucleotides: TGTGCCAGCAGTTCTATTCACAGAGGGCTCTCCTACGAGCAGTACTTC. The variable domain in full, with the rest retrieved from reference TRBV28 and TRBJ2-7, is DVKVTQSSRYLVKRTGEKVFLECVQDMDHENMFWYRQDPGLGLRLIYFSYDVKMKEKGDIPEGYSVSREKKERFSLILESASTNQTSMYLCASSSIHRGLSYEQYFGPGTRLTVT.

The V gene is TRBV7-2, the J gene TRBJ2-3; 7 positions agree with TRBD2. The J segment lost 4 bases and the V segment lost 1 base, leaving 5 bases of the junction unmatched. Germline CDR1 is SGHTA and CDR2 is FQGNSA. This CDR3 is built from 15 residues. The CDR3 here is CASSLVAGEADTQYF. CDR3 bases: TGTGCCAGCAGCTTAGTTGCGGGAGAAGCAGATACGCAGTATTTT.

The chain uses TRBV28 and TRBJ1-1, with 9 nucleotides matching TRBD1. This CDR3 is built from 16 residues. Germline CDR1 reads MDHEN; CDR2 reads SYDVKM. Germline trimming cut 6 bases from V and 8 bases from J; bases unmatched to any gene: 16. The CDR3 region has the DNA TGTGCCAGCAGCTCTGGGGGACAGGGCCTGCTAGTAGAAGCTTTCTTT. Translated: CASSSGGQGLLVEAFF.